Following are 10 T cell receptor beta chains from one sample sequenced in a study of blood T cell repertoires in COVID-19 (TCRdb year 2020). Preparation of the library involved the immunoSEQ multiplex PCR assay. In TCRdb, the immuneACCESS table is reduced to in-frame sequences with V and J assigned. These tables do not hold every clone; where another copy was compared, an unresolved V gene accounts for under half, and the others remain unexplained. In all, the sample holds under 95,000 clones, and roughly 86% of those were seen once. The top ten constitute 7% to 9% of the sample. The sample consisted of peripheral blood. The receptor source for this set is a human donor with acute or convalescent COVID-19. The donor label of this sample is uncertain.

The chain carries TRBV4-3 and TRBJ2-3; 7 bases fit TRBD2. Per the germline V gene, CDR1 is LGHNA and CDR2 is YSLEER. There are 18 residues in the CDR3. V lost 4 bases to trimming and J lost 4 bases; unmatched junction nucleotides: 17. The CDR3 spells CASSPRPTSDSTPDTQYF. DNA for the CDR3: TGCGCCAGCAGCCCTAGACCTACTAGCGACTCGACCCCAGATACGCAGTATTTT.

This clone was seen a single time. The chain combines TRBV6-6 with TRBJ2-3; D is perhaps TRBD1 (6 bases). Germline CDR1 and CDR2: MNHNY and SVGAGI (reference sequence). The length of the CDR3 is 13 residues. V gave up 0 bases and J gave up 6 bases, with 7 bases separating them. CDR3 amino acids: CASSYSRGDTQYF. CDR3 nucleotides: TGTGCCAGCAGTTACTCGAGGGGGGATACGCAGTATTTT.

This clone has only a few counts. This chain connects TRBV7-6 to TRBJ1-4; weak D call: TRBD1 (6 bases). Between the trimmed V and J ends, which lost 5 bases and 8 bases, there was a span of 21 bases. CDR1 and CDR2 from the germline V gene are SGHVS and FNYEAQ. The CDR3 totals 16 residues. In DNA form, the CDR3 reads TGTGCCAGCAGCCCTCGGGGGGGGGCAACGTCCGAAAAACTGTTTTTT. Translating gives CASSPRGGATSEKLFF.

V and J are TRBV28 and TRBJ2-7; TRBD1 matches at 7 bases. Germline V gene sequence: CDR1 MDHEN, CDR2 SYDVKM. Trimming took 3 bases from V and 1 from J; bases not matched to a gene: 6. The CDR3 runs to 15 residues. CDR3 residues: CASSLWGTASYEQYF. CDR3 in DNA: TGTGCCAGCAGTTTGTGGGGGACAGCTTCCTACGAGCAGTACTTC. Based on the CDR3 plus reference TRBV28 and TRBJ2-7, the full variable domain is DVKVTQSSRYLVKRTGEKVFLECVQDMDHENMFWYRQDPGLGLRLIYFSYDVKMKEKGDIPEGYSVSREKKERFSLILESASTNQTSMYLCASSLWGTASYEQYFGPGTRLTVT.

V and J are TRBV28 and TRBJ1-5; no definite D call. Looked up from germline, CDR1 is MDHEN and CDR2 is SYDVKM. There are 13 residues in the CDR3. V was clipped by 7 bases and J by 2 bases, with 9 bases between them. The CDR3 loop is CASKTVGNQPQHF. For the CDR3, the DNA is TGTGCCAGCAAAACAGTAGGCAATCAGCCCCAGCATTTT.

This clone has a single count. This chain uses TRBV3-1 (or the pseudogene TRBV3-2) with TRBJ2-3; perhaps TRBD1 as D (5 bases). The ends were cut back, 0 bases at V and 10 bases at J, with 8 bases in the middle. The CDR3 covers 12 residues. Germline CDR1 and CDR2: LGHDT and YNNKEL (reference sequence). CDR3 coding DNA: TGTGCCAGCAGCCAAGATAGGGGCTCGCAGTATTTT. It encodes CASSQDRGSQYF.

The rearrangement uses TRBV30 and TRBJ1-3; D gene ambiguous. This CDR3 spans 13 amino acids. The V gene's germline CDR1 is GTSNPN and CDR2 SVGIG (reference sequence). V shed 0 bases and J shed 2 bases, with 5 bases lying between them. The CDR3 nucleotides are TGTGCCTGGAGTGTCCAGACTGGAAACACCATATATTTT. It translates to CAWSVQTGNTIYF.

This clone appeared a single time. This chain connects TRBV18 to TRBJ1-2, with D hard to call. Germline V lookup: CDR1 KGHSH, CDR2 LQKENI. The length of the CDR3 is 16 residues. With 2 bases removed from V and 3 bases from J, the gap between germline ends came to 16 bases. In DNA, the CDR3 is TGTGCCAGCTCACCATCAAGATCCGGAGACTACTATGGCTACACCTTC. It codes for CASSPSRSGDYYGYTF.

The chain couples TRBV11-3 to TRBJ2-7; TRBD1 matches 10 bases. Looked up from germline, CDR1 is SGHNT and CDR2 is YENEEA. CDR3 length: 14 amino acids. The ends lost 3 bases at V and 2 bases at J; junction bases unmatched: 1. CDR3 region: CASSFGTGAYEQYF. DNA of the CDR3: TGTGCCAGCAGCTTTGGGACAGGGGCCTACGAGCAGTACTTC.

The chain uses TRBV7-2 and TRBJ1-4; D is undetermined. V lost 1 base, J lost 7 bases, and 10 bases lay in between. The CDR3 is 14 amino acids. Germline values: CDR1 SGHTA, CDR2 FQGNSA. CDR3 nucleotide sequence: TGTGCCAGCAGCTTAGTGGTGCGAGCTGAAAAACTGTTTTTT. Residues: CASSLVVRAEKLFF.